The 23 T cell receptor beta chains reported below all come from one sample, sequenced in a study of human versus mouse CDR3 diversity and MHC coevolution. Data came from immunoSEQ multiplex PCR; TCRdb stores just in-frame clones and leaves some out. This sample has tens of thousands of clones, with approximately 92% found just once. The sequencing input was naive CD4+ T cells from blood. Subset indicated: CD45RO-negative CD62L-positive naive CD4 T cells. Receptors originate from a person aged 30-69 years in good health.

V usage is TRBV9 and J usage is TRBJ2-7, with D perhaps matching TRBD2 (5 bases). The CDR3 contains 14 residues. V shed 0 bases and J shed 3 bases, with 10 bases lying between them. In germline, CDR1 is SGDLS, CDR2 YYNGEE. The DNA of the CDR3 is TGTGCCAGCAGCGTAGCGGAGAGGGACTACGAGCAGTACTTC. Translated, it gives CASSVAERDYEQYF.

The chain's CDR3 is CASSKTGGVDTQYF. The CDR3 bases are TGTGCCAGCAGCAAGACAGGGGGCGTAGATACGCAGTATTTT. The chain uses TRBV11-2 and TRBJ2-3; 10 bases are a match to TRBD1. Trimming at V came to 5 bases and at J to 5 bases, leaving 4 bases not matched to a gene. The germline V gene has CDR1 SGHAT and CDR2 FQNNGV. The CDR3 spans 14 residues.

The CDR3 DNA follows: TGTGCCAGCAGCTTAAATCAGAGACAGGGGCGTTCAGGCAATGAGCAGTTCTTC. Protein: CASSLNQRQGRSGNEQFF. The chain links TRBV7-2 to TRBJ2-1, with 8 positions matching TRBD1. J was trimmed by 6 bases and V by 2 bases; bases with no gene match: 15. The germline V gene encodes CDR1 SGHTA and CDR2 FQGNSA. This CDR3 region has 18 residues.

J is TRBJ1-1 and V is TRBV18; 8 bases line up with TRBD1. The germline V gene encodes CDR1 KGHSH and CDR2 LQKENI. CDR3 length: 13 residues. V was pared by 6 bases and J by 11 bases, with 11 bases of the junction left unmatched. The CDR3 DNA reads TGTGCCAGCTCGACCCGTCTACAGGGGGATGCTTTCTTT. It translates to CASSTRLQGDAFF.

A single count supports this clone. The chain combines TRBV28 with TRBJ2-7; tentative D call: TRBD1 (6 bases). Germline values: CDR1 MDHEN, CDR2 SYDVKM. The V gene lost 8 bases and the J gene lost 11 bases, with 28 bases spanning the gap. The CDR3 is 15 residues long. CDR3 protein: CASATSGAGAPSEYF. CDR3 sequence (DNA): TGTGCCAGCGCCACATCAGGGGCAGGGGCCCCTTCCGAGTACTTC.

The chain has TRBV10-3 and TRBJ2-3; 12 nucleotides line up with TRBD1. Germline-derived CDR1 and CDR2 are ENHRY and SYGVKD. Losses at the gene ends were 9 bases for V and 5 bases for J; bases not matched to a gene: 6. The CDR3 has 14 residues. The chain's CDR3 is CAIGRDRGQDTQYF. The CDR3, as DNA: TGTGCCATTGGCCGGGACAGGGGGCAAGATACGCAGTATTTT.

The chain employs TRBV7-2 and TRBJ1-4; tentatively, D is TRBD1 (5 bases). The CDR3 length is 16 residues. Germline CDR1 is SGHTA and CDR2 is FQGNSA. Trimming took 0 bases from V and 2 from J, leaving 10 bases between them. CDR3 sequence reads: CASSLAMGGTNEKLFF. The CDR3, as DNA: TGTGCCAGCAGCTTAGCGATGGGGGGGACTAATGAAAAACTGTTTTTT.

This chain links TRBV15 with TRBJ2-3, with TRBD1 identical over 7 bases. CDR1 is LNHNV and CDR2 is YYDKDF in the germline V gene (reference sequence). CDR3 length equals 13 residues. J lost 6 bases, V lost 6 bases, and 6 bases had no gene match. The CDR3 DNA sequence: TGTGCCACCAGGACAGGGCCCGGGGATACGCAGTATTTT. Protein sequence: CATRTGPGDTQYF.

The chain links TRBV10-3 to TRBJ1-3; D is ambiguous. This CDR3 spans 14 amino acids. Germline V CDR1 and CDR2: ENHRY, SYGVKD. Trimming removed 2 bases at V and 0 bases at J, with 5 bases between. CDR3 DNA sequence: TGTGCCATCAGTGAGGTCGTCTCTGGAAACACCATATATTTT. It encodes CAISEVVSGNTIYF.

This clone was counted a single time. This chain joins TRBV6-6 and TRBJ2-3; D remains ambiguous. V lost 0 bases, J lost 1 base, and 8 bases lay in between. The CDR3 length is 15 residues. The germline CDR1 and CDR2 sequences are MNHNY and SVGAGI (reference sequence). CDR3 residues: CASSYSIRGTDTQYF. In DNA, the CDR3 is TGTGCCAGCAGTTACTCGATCCGGGGCACAGATACGCAGTATTTT.

The genes are TRBV28 and TRBJ2-7; perhaps TRBD2 as D (5 bases). Trimming stripped 8 bases from V and 0 bases from J, with 14 bases between. CDR1 and CDR2 from the germline V gene are MDHEN and SYDVKM. This CDR3 region has 14 residues. CDR3 in amino acids: CASLTPSRSYEQYF. The CDR3 nucleotides read TGTGCCAGCCTTACCCCTAGCCGCTCCTACGAGCAGTACTTC.

The J gene is TRBJ1-1, the V gene TRBV6-5; TRBD1 might be the D (6 bases). The CDR3 totals 15 residues. Trimming removed 3 bases at V and 4 bases at J, with 15 bases between. Germline V CDR1 and CDR2: MNHEY, SVGAGI. The CDR3 DNA reads as TGTGCCAGCAGTTATGGGGGGGCCCTACGCACTGAAGCTTTCTTT. Its protein is CASSYGGALRTEAFF.

V gene TRBV7-2 combines with J gene TRBJ2-7; 13 bases map to TRBD2. V gave up 2 bases and J gave up 5 bases; unmatched junction bases: 15. The CDR3 totals 19 residues. Per germline, CDR1 SGHTA and CDR2 FQGNSA. CDR3 nucleotides: TGTGCCAGCAGCTTAAGGGGGACAGGGGGGACTAGCGGGACGGACGAGCAGTACTTC. This encodes CASSLRGTGGTSGTDEQYF.

This clone was recorded once. The J gene is TRBJ2-1, the V gene TRBV5-6; no clear D. CDR3 length equals 14 residues. The germline V and J ends were trimmed by 2 bases and 0 bases, with 6 bases remaining between them. CDR1 is SGHDT, CDR2 YYEEEE, per germline. CDR3 DNA sequence: TGTGCCAGCAGCTTCATGTTCTCCTACAATGAGCAGTTCTTC. It codes for CASSFMFSYNEQFF.

V and J are TRBV7-9 and TRBJ2-7, with TRBD1 identical over 7 bases. Germline V gene sequence: CDR1 SEHNR, CDR2 FQNEAQ (reference sequence). V was pared by 1 base and J by 1 base, with 4 bases of the junction left unmatched. There are 15 residues in the CDR3. The CDR3 region has the DNA TGTGCCAGCAGCTTAGATCCGGGACAGTCCTACGAGCAGTACTTC. It encodes CASSLDPGQSYEQYF. Looking up the rest from reference TRBV7-9 and TRBJ2-7 gives the full variable domain: DTGVSQNPRHKITKRGQNVTFRCDPISEHNRLYWYRQTLGQGPEFLTYFQNEAQLEKSRLLSDRFSAERPKGSFSTLEIQRTEQGDSAMYLCASSLDPGQSYEQYFGPGTRLTVT.

The chain combines TRBV5-1 with TRBJ1-3; TRBD1 might be the D (5 bases). CDR1 and CDR2 (germline): SGHRS, YFSETQ. The CDR3 loop spans 16 amino acids. Trimming shortened V by 3 bases and J by 0 bases, and 13 bases separated the two germline ends. DNA of the CDR3: TGCGCCAGCAGCTCGGGACTTACCAGCTCTGGAAACACCATATATTTT. It translates to CASSSGLTSSGNTIYF.

The chain couples TRBV30 to TRBJ1-3; possible D gene TRBD1, 5 bases. The CDR3 has 14 residues. The germline V and J ends were trimmed by 4 bases and 4 bases, with 14 bases remaining between them. Germline lookup yields CDR1 GTSNPN and CDR2 SVGIG (reference sequence). The CDR3 spells CAWNRGVVGNTIYF. CDR3 coding DNA: TGTGCCTGGAACCGGGGGGTGGTAGGAAACACCATATATTTT.

The chain links TRBV19 to TRBJ2-5, with 8 bases matching TRBD1. Germline V gives CDR1 LNHDA, CDR2 SQIVND (reference sequence). This CDR3 spans 16 amino acids. V lost 2 bases and J lost 0; bases outside the gene matches: 5. CDR3: CASSIRTGSYQETQYF. DNA for the CDR3: TGTGCCAGTAGTATAAGGACAGGGTCGTACCAAGAGACCCAGTACTTC.

The rearrangement joins TRBV19 to TRBJ2-1; weak D call: TRBD2 (5 bases). V was trimmed by 3 bases and J by 3 bases, leaving 9 bases between them. Germline-derived CDR1 and CDR2 are LNHDA and SQIVND (reference sequence). The CDR3 contains 14 residues. CDR3 nucleotides: TGTGCCAGTAGTATCCGAGGACTCTACAATGAGCAGTTCTTC. It specifies CASSIRGLYNEQFF. The full variable domain, with the rest looked up from reference TRBV19 and TRBJ2-1, is DGGITQSPKYLFRKEGQNVTLSCEQNLNHDAMYWYRQDPGQGLRLIYYSQIVNDFQKGDIAEGYSVSREKKESFPLTVTSAQKNPTAFYLCASSIRGLYNEQFFGPGTRLTVL.

The chain has TRBV7-3 and TRBJ2-1; 8 bases align to TRBD1. From germline, CDR1 is SGHTA and CDR2 FQGTGA. This CDR3 has 13 residues. V was pared by 5 bases and J by 9 bases, with 6 bases of the junction left unmatched. CDR3 coding DNA: TGTGCCAGCAGCCCGGACAGGGATGGTGAGCAGTTCTTC. Protein product: CASSPDRDGEQFF.

This clone was picked up a small number of times. The J gene is TRBJ1-4, the V gene TRBV6-6; 8 bases line up with TRBD1. The CDR3 is 12 residues long. Trimming removed 10 bases from V and 8 bases from J; junction bases left unmatched: 6. CDR1 is MNHNY, CDR2 SVGAGI, per germline (reference sequence). CDR3 sequence reads: CATDRGGEKLFF. CDR3 DNA: TGTGCCACCGACAGGGGAGGAGAAAAACTGTTTTTT.

The rearrangement joins TRBV6-1 to TRBJ2-1; D may be TRBD2 (6 bases). V lost 3 bases, J lost 0 bases, and 12 bases lay in between. CDR1 is MNHNS and CDR2 is SASEGT in the germline V gene. CDR3 length: 16 amino acids. CDR3 DNA sequence: TGTGCCAGCAGTGATTCGGGAGTTACCTCCTACAATGAGCAGTTCTTC. This translates into CASSDSGVTSYNEQFF.

V and J are TRBV4-2 and TRBJ2-2; TRBD1 agrees at 10 bases. This CDR3 contains 15 residues. V lost 4 bases, J lost 4 bases, and 3 bases stayed unmatched. Germline V gene lookup returns CDR1 LGHNA and CDR2 YNFKEQ. The CDR3 reads CASSRDRGPTGELFF. DNA for the CDR3: TGTGCCAGCAGCCGGGACAGGGGTCCCACCGGGGAGCTGTTTTTT.